Listed below are T cell receptor beta chains from one sample, sequenced in a study of T cells in Graves' hyperthyroidism and ophthalmopathy. TCRdb re-called the multiplex PCR reads with MiXCR, one entry per CDR3 protein. The sample has fewer than 350,000 distinct CDR3 sequences; 21% are singletons. Sequencing was carried out using blood. Receptors were obtained from a woman in her 50s with Graves' hyperthyroidism. Both conserved end residues are part of each CDR3. Each record gives: J gene, V gene, clone size, D gene, CDR3 protein, CDR3 DNA. The D gene is left open where the match is weak. Only part of the rows carry a size: once, few, many, or a class if the clone is expanded.

TRBJ2-7,TRBV12-3/TRBV12-4,few,TRBD1,CASSSERQGRHEQYF,TGTGCCAGCAGTTCCGAGCGACAGGGGAGACACGAGCAGTACTTC
TRBJ1-2,TRBV4-1,many,NA,CASSQGVGRGSLYGYTF,TGCGCCAGCAGCCAAGGAGTTGGAAGAGGGAGTCTCTATGGCTACACCTTC
TRBJ2-3,TRBV5-1,NA,NA,CASRSSDTQYF,TGCGCCAGCAGGAGCTCAGATACGCAGTATTTT
TRBJ2-3,TRBV7-2,many,NA,CASSAAGIDTQYF,TGTGCCAGCAGCGCCGCGGGTATAGATACGCAGTATTTT
TRBJ1-4,TRBV3-1,NA,NA,CASSQDKGTNEKLFF,TGTGCCAGCAGCCAAGATAAAGGGACTAATGAAAAACTGTTTTTT
TRBJ2-7,TRBV19,few,NA,CASPGVVVDFSRREQYF,TGTGCCAGCCCGGGGGTTGTTGTGGACTTTTCTAGGCGCGAGCAGTACTTC
TRBJ2-5,TRBV5-8,NA,TRBD2,CASTRGREETQYF,TGTGCCAGCACCCGGGGGAGGGAAGAGACCCAGTACTTC
TRBJ2-1,TRBV11-3,many,TRBD2,CASSQLAGGANEQFF,TGTGCCAGCAGCCAACTAGCGGGGGGAGCGAATGAGCAGTTCTTC
TRBJ1-6,TRBV18,many,NA,CASSPGTDGNSPLHF,TGTGCCAGCTCACCAGGGACGGATGGAAATTCACCCCTCCACTTT
TRBJ2-7,TRBV27,NA,NA,CASSLSSTAYEQYF,TGTGCCAGCAGTTTATCGTCTACCGCCTACGAGCAGTACTTC
TRBJ2-3,TRBV6-4,NA,TRBD2,CASSQAGGGTDTQYF,TGTGCCAGCAGTCAAGCGGGAGGAGGAACAGATACGCAGTATTTT
TRBJ2-1,TRBV5-1,many,TRBD2,CASSLVGLAGVNEQFF,TGCGCCAGCAGCTTGGTTGGACTAGCGGGGGTAAATGAGCAGTTCTTC
TRBJ2-3,TRBV11-2,NA,NA,CASSPQPTTGDTQYF,TGTGCCAGCAGCCCCCAACCGACTACAGGGGATACGCAGTATTTT
TRBJ2-7,TRBV30,NA,TRBD2,CAWRQNLAGGYEQYF,TGTGCCTGGAGACAAAACCTAGCGGGGGGCTACGAGCAGTACTTC
TRBJ2-3,TRBV2,many,NA,CASSSGARTDTQYF,TGTGCCAGCAGTAGCGGAGCCCGCACAGATACGCAGTATTTT
TRBJ2-2,TRBV20-1,few,TRBD2,CSAPRGLAGTGELFF,TGCAGTGCTCCGCGGGGACTAGCGGGCACCGGGGAGCTGTTTTTT
TRBJ1-2,TRBV6-1,few,TRBD1,CASTGTGKLYGYTF,TGTGCCAGCACAGGGACAGGGAAACTCTACGGCTACACCTTC
TRBJ2-7,TRBV30,many,TRBD2,CAWSRTSGSYEQYF,TGTGCCTGGAGTAGAACTAGCGGTTCCTACGAGCAGTACTTC
TRBJ2-1,TRBV3-1,many,TRBD2,CASSRGTSGRSAEQFF,TGTGCCAGCAGCCGGGGGACTAGCGGGAGGTCGGCTGAGCAGTTCTTC
TRBJ1-5,TRBV12-3/TRBV12-4,many,NA,CARRYQPQHF,TGTGCCAGGCGATATCAGCCCCAGCATTTT
TRBJ1-2,TRBV12-3/TRBV12-4,NA,NA,CASRGQANYGYTF,TGTGCCAGCCGGGGGCAGGCCAACTATGGCTACACCTTC
TRBJ1-2,TRBV27,few,NA,CASSPGRESYGYTF,TGTGCCAGCAGCCCCGGACGGGAATCCTATGGCTACACCTTC
TRBJ1-1,TRBV20-1,NA,NA,CSAFPGDRTEAFF,TGCAGTGCTTTCCCAGGGGATCGCACTGAAGCTTTCTTT
TRBJ2-3,TRBV5-6,few,NA,CASSLALWGDSTDTQYF,TGTGCCAGCAGCTTGGCCCTATGGGGTGACAGCACAGATACGCAGTATTTT
TRBJ1-2,TRBV20-1,few,NA,CSARERAYGYTF,TGCAGTGCTAGAGAGAGGGCTTATGGCTACACCTTC
TRBJ2-2,TRBV14,many,NA,CASSQKRLGTGELFF,TGTGCCAGCAGCCAAAAAAGATTGGGCACCGGGGAGCTGTTTTTT
TRBJ1-2,TRBV9,NA,NA,CASSGNNAGDYGYTF,TGTGCCAGCTCTGGGAACAATGCGGGGGACTATGGCTACACCTTC
TRBJ1-6,TRBV7-2,NA,NA,CASSRPRGPNSPLHF,TGTGCCAGCAGCCGACCCAGGGGTCCTAATTCACCCCTCCACTTT
TRBJ1-5,TRBV4-1,NA,NA,CASSQAWGGMHQPQHF,TGCGCCAGCAGCCAAGCCTGGGGGGGGATGCATCAGCCCCAGCATTTT
TRBJ2-7,TRBV20-1,NA,NA,CSALRGSPYEQYF,TGCAGTGCCCTACGGGGCAGCCCTTACGAGCAGTACTTC
TRBJ1-1,TRBV4-2,NA,NA,CASSPTDVTGYHTEAFF,TGTGCCAGCAGCCCCACCGATGTTACAGGGTACCACACTGAAGCTTTCTTT
TRBJ2-7,TRBV2,NA,TRBD2,CASSEGLAGAEQYF,TGTGCCAGCAGTGAAGGGCTAGCGGGAGCAGAGCAGTACTTC
TRBJ1-6,TRBV6-2/TRBV6-3,NA,TRBD1,CASTSGNRGTNSPLHF,TGTGCCAGCACCAGTGGCAACAGGGGCACTAATTCACCCCTCCACTTT
TRBJ2-2,TRBV12-3/TRBV12-4,NA,NA,CASSPRGWDTGELFF,TGTGCCAGCAGCCCTCGCGGGTGGGACACCGGGGAGCTGTTTTTT
TRBJ2-5,TRBV5-5,many,TRBD1,CASSETHRGRETQYF,TGTGCCAGCAGTGAAACCCACAGGGGACGGGAGACCCAGTACTTC
TRBJ1-1,TRBV11-2,many,TRBD1,CASSQDRVDTEAFF,TGTGCCAGCAGCCAGGACAGGGTGGACACTGAAGCTTTCTTT
TRBJ2-3,TRBV28,NA,NA,CASSSTTYTQYF,TGTGCCAGCAGTTCCACGACATATACGCAGTATTTT
TRBJ1-4,TRBV6-2/TRBV6-3,NA,NA,CASRTSRGNEKLFF,TGTGCCAGCAGAACCTCCCGGGGAAATGAAAAACTGTTTTTT
TRBJ2-5,TRBV11-3,many,NA,CASSLRLQGRETQYF,TGTGCCAGCAGCTTAAGGTTGCAGGGCCGGGAGACCCAGTACTTC
TRBJ2-7,TRBV20-1,many,NA,CSASVRGRSSYEQYF,TGCAGTGCTAGTGTGAGGGGGAGGAGCTCCTACGAGCAGTACTTC
TRBJ2-7,TRBV27,many,NA,CASSSTASYEQYF,TGTGCCAGCAGTTCGACAGCCTCCTACGAGCAGTACTTC
TRBJ1-5,TRBV12-3/TRBV12-4,many,NA,CASKGVANQPQHF,TGTGCCAGCAAAGGCGTAGCCAATCAGCCCCAGCATTTT
TRBJ2-7,TRBV27,many,TRBD2,CASSLVFSGGGHEQYF,TGTGCCAGCAGTTTAGTCTTCTCGGGGGGAGGCCACGAGCAGTACTTC
TRBJ1-2,TRBV29-1,NA,NA,CSDSKGDYGYTF,TGCAGCGATTCAAAGGGGGACTATGGCTACACCTTC
TRBJ1-2,TRBV28,many,NA,CASSIPGREYYGYTF,TGTGCCAGCAGTATTCCGGGCCGAGAGTACTATGGCTACACCTTC
TRBJ2-7,TRBV6-1,many,TRBD2,CASRSGTSGSYEQYF,TGTGCCAGCAGATCGGGGACTAGCGGCTCCTACGAGCAGTACTTC
TRBJ1-4,TRBV6-1,NA,TRBD1,CASSNRGTNEKLFF,TGTGCCAGCAGTAACAGGGGAACTAATGAAAAACTGTTTTTT
TRBJ2-4,TRBV2,many,TRBD2,CASRISGVAKNIQYF,TGTGCCAGCAGGATTAGCGGGGTAGCCAAAAACATTCAGTACTTC
TRBJ1-1,TRBV12-3/TRBV12-4,many,NA,CASSLLGKTEAFF,TGTGCCAGCAGTTTACTGGGGAAAACTGAAGCTTTCTTT
TRBJ2-1,TRBV12-3/TRBV12-4,many,NA,CASRHRDPRRYNEQFF,TGTGCCAGCAGGCACAGGGATCCAAGGCGGTACAATGAGCAGTTCTTC
TRBJ2-7,TRBV11-1,many,NA,CASSLELGGSYEQYF,TGTGCCAGCAGCTTAGAACTAGGGGGCTCCTACGAGCAGTACTTC
TRBJ2-2,TRBV7-3,many,NA,CASSVRPGELFF,TGTGCCAGCAGCGTGAGACCCGGGGAGCTGTTTTTT
TRBJ2-3,TRBV7-9,few,TRBD2,CASSESGSGTQYF,TGTGCCAGCAGTGAAAGCGGGAGTGGAACGCAGTATTTT